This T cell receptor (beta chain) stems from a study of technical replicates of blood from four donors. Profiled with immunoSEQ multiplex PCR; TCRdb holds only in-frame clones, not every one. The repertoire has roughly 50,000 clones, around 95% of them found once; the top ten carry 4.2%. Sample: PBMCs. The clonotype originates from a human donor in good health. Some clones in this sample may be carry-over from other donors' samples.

The CDR3 region has the DNA TGTGCCAGCAGCTTTACACAGACTAATTCACCCCTCCACTTT. It yields the protein CASSFTQTNSPLHF. The chain is built from TRBV5-6 and TRBJ1-6; no firm D call. The CDR3 contains 14 residues. The V end lost 2 bases, the J end lost 6 bases, and 9 bases lay between the germline ends. Germline V gives CDR1 SGHDT, CDR2 YYEEEE.